This TCR beta chain was sequenced for a study of blood T cells in healthy people across ages. Study-wide results and limits: Significant beta diversity loss was already apparent by age approximately 38, declining roughly linearly.

The CDR3 totals 14 residues. Trimming took off 0 bases at V and 2 bases at J, with 7 bases between the two ends. From germline, CDR1 is MNHNS and CDR2 SASEGT. Primed by a sample-barcoded 5' primer and a J-beta primer mix, a second PCR proceeded for about 6 to 11 cycles. TCRdb ran MiXCR on the 5' RACE reads and lists one entry per CDR3 protein. This table holds more than 1.4 million distinct CDR3 sequences, around 42% found once. This clonotype was seen a few times. What it recognizes is unknown. The chain joins TRBV6-1 to TRBJ1-2; D remains ambiguous. The sequence came from a woman between 18 and 30 years old in good health. Sequenced sample: blood. The CDR3 DNA is TGTGCCAGCAGTGAAGCGTTGGGAAACTATGGCTACACCTTC. This codes for CASSEALGNYGYTF.